This T cell receptor (beta chain) was identified during a study of T cell changes during pregnancy in multiple sclerosis (dated by TCRdb to between 2018 and 2020). Study-wide context: The study examined how the T cell repertoire changed over the course of pregnancy in women with multiple sclerosis.

A note on this clone: The clone's antigen remains unknown. Base qualities are not recorded, but no much larger clone differs from it by a single base.

Library construction relied on the immunoSEQ multiplex PCR assay. This is the immuneACCESS table as TCRdb keeps it, with only in-frame sequences that have V and J called. A part of the clones is gone; compared with another copy, unresolved V genes explain less than half, and the rest is unexplained. Across this sample there are roughly 55,000 clones, with over 80% seen only once. 0.15% to 0.2% of the sample rests with the top ten. Trimming takes 6 bases off V and 1 base off J; junction bases not matched to a gene: 13. The CDR1 and CDR2 encoded by the germline V gene (reference sequence) are MNHEY and SMNVEV. The CDR3 covers 19 residues, taking in both the cysteine and the phenylalanine. Left in the record is the CDR3 DNA by itself, 57 bases read in frame from the first base.

This receptor chain uses TRBV27 and TRBJ2-1; 12 bases in between match TRBD2. The sequenced sample was CD4+ T cells from peripheral blood mononuclear cells, obtained after pregnancy. This sequence originates from a female donor in good health, enrolled as a control in a pregnancy study. The bases are TGTGCCAGCAGCAGGAGGATTCGGACTAGCGGGGTTTCCTACAATGAGCAGTTCTTC. This encodes CASSRRIRTSGVSYNEQFF.